What follows is one TCR beta chain and its context. The data were obtained in a study of shared clonotypes between healthy human individuals. Study as a whole: CD4 naive and CD4 memory each took three plates per donor, while CD8 naive took two and CD8 memory one.

Profiling relied on immunoSEQ multiplex PCR, and the TCRdb table lists in-frame clones only, not all of them. The sample includes fewer than 1.6 million clones, roughly 98.5% of them seen just once. Trimming took 3 bases from V and 9 from J, leaving 12 bases between them. Germline V lookup: CDR1 SEHNR, CDR2 FQNEAQ (reference sequence). There are 13 residues in the CDR3. This chain links TRBV7-9 with TRBJ1-5; D possibly corresponds to TRBD1 (5 bases). Sequencing was performed on naive CD4+ T cells sorted from blood. Subset here: CD45RA+ positively selected. The clonotype originates from a man aged 25 to 40 in good health. CDR3 sequence: CASSFDSAGPQHF. In DNA, the CDR3 is TGTGCCAGCAGCTTTGACAGTGCGGGGCCCCAGCATTTT.